This T cell receptor (beta chain) comes out of a study of beta chain features in type 1 diabetes (dated by TCRdb to 2017 to 2018). General notes on the study: Patients and healthy donors did not differ in mean age, gender distribution, total cell number or subset yield. A total of 90 million to 130 million sorted cells were examined across all samples, and a strong correlation was observed between cell number per subset and RNA yield. The study compared TCRB repertoires of sorted circulating CD4+ T cell subsets between recently diagnosed type 1 diabetes patients and matched healthy donors. Whereas all 30 or so donors provided naive and central memory subsets, regulatory and stem cell-like memory subsets were isolated from just 8 patients and roughly eight healthy donors.

The entire amount of isolated RNA was reverse transcribed using the High Capacity cDNA Reverse Transcription Kit, so the sequenced TCRB transcripts were expressed ones. Deep immunoSEQ sequencing was performed on naive, central memory and regulatory T cell samples, with an average of roughly 3.3 million total reads per sample. Sorted cells were lysed in RLT buffer and RNA was extracted with DNase-treated RNeasy Micro or Mini kits, depending on cell number. Each cell subset was processed separately to prevent cross-contamination, with patient and healthy donor samples processed together. The immunoSEQ multiplex PCR was used to amplify TCRB sequences from cDNA, yielding 87-bp fragments that span the CDR3 region. Sequencing of the amplicons was done on the Illumina HiSeq platform. The paper's processing steps were these. Synthetic template baselines were used to correct PCR bias computationally, reads within Hamming distance 2 were collapsed, and singletons that could not be merged were discarded. Reads were aligned against IMGT so that V, D and J genes, CDR3 length and insertions or deletions at six rearrangement sites could be assigned. Within each subset, clonotype counts were normalized to sorted cell number, after which true diversity and Gini coefficients were computed with the tcR R package. Repertoire sharing was quantified using the overlap coefficient calculated on TCRB nucleotide sequences. Out-of-frame TCRB sequences from naive cells were analyzed as a proxy for the pre-selection repertoire. As stored in TCRdb, this immuneACCESS dataset retains in-frame rearrangements with V and J assigned. A fraction of the clones does not appear; measured against another copy, unresolved V genes explain less than half of the discrepancy, and the remainder lacks a known reason. That table furnishes V, J and clone size, whereas the DNA furnished D and trimming. The table for this sample lists more than 550,000 clones; more than 12% of them were counted only once. The ten largest clones capture 0.035% to 0.045% of the sample.

V trim: 2 bases; J trim: 7 bases; unmatched bases: 5. Reading from cysteine to phenylalanine, the CDR3 counts 13 amino acids. Only CDR3 DNA remains: 39 bases, in frame from the first base. CDR1 and CDR2 were assigned from the germline V gene (reference sequence) as GTSNPN and SVGIG. This clone turned up a few times. Its antigen specificity is not known. Base quality data are lacking; no much larger clone is found one base away. Beyond this particular receptor, the publication reports: Because cDNA was sequenced instead of genomic DNA, activated cells with high expression could be over-represented, although the groups did not differ in activation or CD3 levels. Type 1 diabetes patients showed a moderate but significant shortening of TCRB CDR3 length in all four CD4+ subsets. At VDJ recombination sites, type 1 diabetes patients had fewer insertions and more deleted nucleotides, which implies abnormalities in thymic rearrangement. Shorter templates might be favored by PCR, yet because patient and control samples were amplified and corrected together, any such skew would affect both groups equally. The naive, central memory and regulatory TCRB repertoires appeared to resemble one another more closely among patients than among healthy donors. Because the HLA sub-analyses included only small numbers of individuals, any influence of HLA type on TCRB rearrangement was left unresolved.

Each donor gave one peripheral blood draw, averaging around 0.11 L, which was collected into heparinised tubes. A BD FACSAria II was used to sort naive, central memory, regulatory and stem cell-like memory CD4+ T cells with a panel that included CD45RO, CCR7, CD25, CD127, CD95 and CD27. A purity above 95% was achieved for all sorted populations. PBMCs were isolated immediately by Lymphoprep density gradient centrifugation and stained directly without culture. So that batch effects would be minimized, each experiment stained and sorted samples in pairs, pairing one healthy donor with one patient. The rearrangement joined TRBV30 to TRBJ2-5; 9 central nucleotides agree with TRBD2. The sequenced material came from naive CD4+ T cells from blood. The cell subset or site label, as the study defines it: true naive CD4+ T cells. This sequence was found in a man aged 18-30 years with type 1 diabetes. The CDR3 here reads CAWSRAGGGTQYF. The nucleotides are TGTGCCTGGAGTAGAGCGGGAGGCGGGACCCAGTACTTC.